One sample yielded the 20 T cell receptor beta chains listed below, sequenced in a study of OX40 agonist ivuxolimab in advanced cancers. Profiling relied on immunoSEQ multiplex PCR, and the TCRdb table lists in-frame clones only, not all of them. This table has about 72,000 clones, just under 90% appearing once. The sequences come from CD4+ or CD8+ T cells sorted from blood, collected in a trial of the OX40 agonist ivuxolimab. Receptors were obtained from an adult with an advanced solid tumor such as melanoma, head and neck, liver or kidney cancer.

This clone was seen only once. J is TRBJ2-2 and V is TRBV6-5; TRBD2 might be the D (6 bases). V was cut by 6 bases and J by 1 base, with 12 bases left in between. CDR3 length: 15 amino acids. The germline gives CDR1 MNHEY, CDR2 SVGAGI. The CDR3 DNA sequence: TGTGCCAGCAGACCCTGGGGAGGGAACACCGGGGAGCTGTTTTTT. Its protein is CASRPWGGNTGELFF.

The CDR3, as DNA: TGCGCCAGCAGCTTGGTCAGCGGGTCCCTCTACGAGCAGTACTTC. Amino acid sequence: CASSLVSGSLYEQYF. The rearrangement joins TRBV5-1 to TRBJ2-7; D is perhaps TRBD2 (6 bases). This CDR3 has 15 amino acids. V was trimmed by 0 bases and J by 3 bases, leaving 13 bases between them. Germline V lookup: CDR1 SGHRS, CDR2 YFSETQ.

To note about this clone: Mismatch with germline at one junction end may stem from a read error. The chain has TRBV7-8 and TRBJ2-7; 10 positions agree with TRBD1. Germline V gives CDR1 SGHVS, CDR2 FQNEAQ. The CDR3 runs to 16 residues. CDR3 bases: TGTGCCAGCAGTCAGAGGGGGACAGGGGTTACCTACCAGCAGTACTTC. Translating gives CASSQRGTGVTYQQYF.

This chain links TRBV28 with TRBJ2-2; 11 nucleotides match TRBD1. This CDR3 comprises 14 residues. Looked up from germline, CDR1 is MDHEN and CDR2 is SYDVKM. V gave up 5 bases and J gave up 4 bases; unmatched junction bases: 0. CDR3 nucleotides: TGTGCCAGCAGTGGGACAGGGGGCACCGGGGAGCTGTTTTTT. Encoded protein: CASSGTGGTGELFF.

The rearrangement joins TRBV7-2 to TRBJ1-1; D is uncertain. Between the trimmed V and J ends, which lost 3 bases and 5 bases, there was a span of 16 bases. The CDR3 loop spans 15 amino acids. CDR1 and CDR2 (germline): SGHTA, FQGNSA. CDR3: CASSFALGVRTEAFF. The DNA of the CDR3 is TGTGCCAGCAGCTTCGCTCTTGGAGTGAGGACTGAAGCTTTCTTT.

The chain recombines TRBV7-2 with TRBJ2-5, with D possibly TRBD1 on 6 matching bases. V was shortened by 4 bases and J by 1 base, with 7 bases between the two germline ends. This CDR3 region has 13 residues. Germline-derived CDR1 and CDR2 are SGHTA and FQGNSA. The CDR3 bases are TGTGCCAGCAGCTACAGGGTCCAAGAGACCCAGTACTTC. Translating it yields CASSYRVQETQYF.

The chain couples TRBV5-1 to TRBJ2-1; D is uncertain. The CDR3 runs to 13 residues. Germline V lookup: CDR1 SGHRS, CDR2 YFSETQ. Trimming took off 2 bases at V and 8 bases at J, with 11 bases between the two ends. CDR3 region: CASSLRDFDEQFF. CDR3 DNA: TGCGCCAGCAGCTTAAGAGATTTCGATGAGCAGTTCTTC.

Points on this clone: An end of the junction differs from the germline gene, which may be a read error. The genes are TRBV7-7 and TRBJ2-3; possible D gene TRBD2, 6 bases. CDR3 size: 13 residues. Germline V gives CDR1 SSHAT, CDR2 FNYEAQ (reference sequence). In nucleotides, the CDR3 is TGTGCTAGCAGCGTTAGCGGCCAAAATACGCAGTATTTT. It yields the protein CASSVSGQNTQYF.

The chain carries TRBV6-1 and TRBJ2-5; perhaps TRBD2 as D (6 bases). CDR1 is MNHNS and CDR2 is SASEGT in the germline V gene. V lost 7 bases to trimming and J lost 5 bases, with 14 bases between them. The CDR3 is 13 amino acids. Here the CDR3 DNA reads TGTGCCAGCAAACCGGGAGTGATTGAGACCCAGTACTTC. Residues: CASKPGVIETQYF.

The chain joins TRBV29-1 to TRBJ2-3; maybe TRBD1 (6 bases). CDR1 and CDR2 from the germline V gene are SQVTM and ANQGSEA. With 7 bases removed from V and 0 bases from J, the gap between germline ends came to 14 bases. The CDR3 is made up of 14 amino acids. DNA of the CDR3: TGCAGCGGAGGACAGACCTTTAGCACAGATACGCAGTATTTT. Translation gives CSGGQTFSTDTQYF.

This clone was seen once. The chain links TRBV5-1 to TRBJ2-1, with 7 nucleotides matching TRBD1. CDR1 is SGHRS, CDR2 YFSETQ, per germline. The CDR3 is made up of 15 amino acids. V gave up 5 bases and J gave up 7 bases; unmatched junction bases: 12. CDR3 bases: TGCGCCAGCAGTCGCGAACCCGGGACAGTAAATGAGCAGTTCTTC. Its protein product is CASSREPGTVNEQFF.

The CDR3 is CASSSRTGGLYNEQFF. CDR3 nucleotide sequence: TGCGCCAGCAGCTCTCGGACAGGGGGTCTGTACAATGAGCAGTTCTTC. The chain has TRBV5-1 and TRBJ2-1; 10 nucleotides align to TRBD1. This CDR3 has 16 amino acids. The germline CDR1 and CDR2 sequences are SGHRS and YFSETQ. Trimming cost V 3 bases and J 4 bases; bases outside gene matches: 7. The full variable domain, with the rest looked up from reference TRBV5-1 and TRBJ2-1, is KAGVTQTPRYLIKTRGQQVTLSCSPISGHRSVSWYQQTPGQGLQFLFEYFSETQRNKGNFPGRFSGRQFSNSRSEMNVSTLELGDSALYLCASSSRTGGLYNEQFFGPGTRLTVL.

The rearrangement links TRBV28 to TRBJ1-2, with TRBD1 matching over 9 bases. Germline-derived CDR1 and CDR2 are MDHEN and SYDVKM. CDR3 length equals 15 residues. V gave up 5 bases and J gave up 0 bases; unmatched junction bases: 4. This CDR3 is CASSGTGGPNYGYTF. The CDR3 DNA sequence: TGTGCCAGCAGTGGAACAGGGGGCCCTAACTATGGCTACACCTTC.

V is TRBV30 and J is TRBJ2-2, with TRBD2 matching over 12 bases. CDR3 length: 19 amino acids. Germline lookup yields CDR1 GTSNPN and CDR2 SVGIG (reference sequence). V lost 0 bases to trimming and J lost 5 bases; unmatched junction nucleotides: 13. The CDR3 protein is CAWSVRRLAGGLGTGELFF. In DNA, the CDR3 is TGTGCCTGGAGTGTACGACGGCTAGCGGGGGGGCTAGGGACCGGGGAGCTGTTTTTT.

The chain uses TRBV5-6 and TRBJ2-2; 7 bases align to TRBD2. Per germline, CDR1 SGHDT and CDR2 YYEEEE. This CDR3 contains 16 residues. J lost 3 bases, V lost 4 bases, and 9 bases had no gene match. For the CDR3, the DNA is TGTGCCAGCAGCCCTCTGGGGGGGATGGACACCGGGGAGCTGTTTTTT. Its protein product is CASSPLGGMDTGELFF. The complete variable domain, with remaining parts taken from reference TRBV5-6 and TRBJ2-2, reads DAGVTQSPTHLIKTRGQQVTLRCSPKSGHDTVSWYQQALGQGPQFIFQYYEEEERQRGNFPDRFSGHQFPNYSSELNVNALLLGDSALYLCASSPLGGMDTGELFFGEGSRLTVL.

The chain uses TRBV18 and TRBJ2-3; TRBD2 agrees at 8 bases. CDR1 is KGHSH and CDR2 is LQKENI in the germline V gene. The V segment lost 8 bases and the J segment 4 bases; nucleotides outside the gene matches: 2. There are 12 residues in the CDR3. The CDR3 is CASDGRADTQYF. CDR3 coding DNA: TGTGCCAGCGACGGGAGGGCAGATACGCAGTATTTT.

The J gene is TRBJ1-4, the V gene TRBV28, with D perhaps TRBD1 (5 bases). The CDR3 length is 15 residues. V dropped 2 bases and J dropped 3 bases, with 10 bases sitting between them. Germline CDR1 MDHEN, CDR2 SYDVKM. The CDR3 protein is CASSLSWGANEKLFF. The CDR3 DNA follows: TGTGCCAGCAGTTTAAGCTGGGGGGCTAATGAAAAACTGTTTTTT.

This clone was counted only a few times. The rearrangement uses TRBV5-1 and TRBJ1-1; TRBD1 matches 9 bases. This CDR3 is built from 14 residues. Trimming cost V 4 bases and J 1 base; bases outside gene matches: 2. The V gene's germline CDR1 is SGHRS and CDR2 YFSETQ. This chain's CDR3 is CASSGGQGNTEAFF. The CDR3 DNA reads TGCGCCAGCAGCGGGGGACAGGGGAACACTGAAGCTTTCTTT.

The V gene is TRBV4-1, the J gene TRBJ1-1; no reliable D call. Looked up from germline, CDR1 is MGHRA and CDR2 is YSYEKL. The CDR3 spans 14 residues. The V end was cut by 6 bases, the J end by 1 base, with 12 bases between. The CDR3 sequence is CASRQLTKNTEAFF. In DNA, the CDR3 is TGCGCCAGCAGACAACTTACCAAGAACACTGAAGCTTTCTTT.

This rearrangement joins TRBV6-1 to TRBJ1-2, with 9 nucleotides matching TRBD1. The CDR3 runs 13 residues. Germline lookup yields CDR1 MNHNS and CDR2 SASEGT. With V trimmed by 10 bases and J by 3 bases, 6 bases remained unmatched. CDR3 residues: CATQTGGDYGYTF. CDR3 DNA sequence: TGTGCCACCCAGACAGGGGGGGACTATGGCTACACCTTC.